This passage covers 15 T cell receptor beta chains from one sample sequenced in a study of cytotoxic CD8 clonotypes in ibrutinib-treated CLL. The data were produced by immunoSEQ multiplex PCR, yet TCRdb's version contains in-frame clones alone and is incomplete. Among about 140,000 clones, more than 75% were seen once, and the ten largest hold 6.5% to 8%. This sample comprised PBMCs, obtained after 36 months of ibrutinib treatment. Source of these receptors: a human donor with chronic lymphocytic leukemia.

J is TRBJ1-2 and V is TRBV4-1; D might be TRBD1 (6 bases). This CDR3 is built from 14 residues. V lost 1 base to trimming and J lost 8 bases, with 14 bases between them. The germline V gene has CDR1 MGHRA and CDR2 YSYEKL. CDR3 protein: CASSQVQGLGGYTF. The CDR3 DNA reads as TGCGCCAGCAGCCAAGTACAGGGTCTGGGCGGCTACACCTTC.

CDR3 sequence reads: CAWSASGTYGYTF. As DNA, the CDR3 is TGTGCCTGGAGTGCGAGCGGCACCTATGGCTACACCTTC. The chain has TRBV30 and TRBJ1-2; no clear D. CDR1 is GTSNPN and CDR2 is SVGIG in the germline V gene (reference sequence). This CDR3 comprises 13 residues. Trimming took 1 base from V and 4 from J, leaving 10 bases between them.

The chain has TRBV19 and TRBJ2-1; possibly TRBD2 for D (6 bases). Germline V gives CDR1 LNHDA, CDR2 SQIVND (reference sequence). Trimming removed 11 bases at V and 10 bases at J, with 33 bases between. This CDR3 comprises 17 residues. CDR3 bases: TGTGCCTCTAGCGTCGACTCTCCCTCCCCCATCGAGGCGGAGCAGTTCTTC. Protein: CASSVDSPSPIEAEQFF.

The rearrangement uses TRBV20-1 and TRBJ1-2; a possible D gene is TRBD1 (6 bases). From germline, CDR1 is DFQATT and CDR2 SNEGSKA (reference sequence). Trimming removed 6 bases at V and 13 bases at J, with 18 bases between. This CDR3 contains 11 residues. CDR3 DNA: TGCAGTGCCTTCGGATACAGGGCCCGCACCTTC. Translation: CSAFGYRARTF.

The rearrangement joins TRBV4-1 to TRBJ2-1, with D perhaps TRBD1 (6 bases). The CDR3 spans 14 residues. V lost 0 bases, J lost 14 bases, and 17 bases lay in between. Germline V gene sequence: CDR1 MGHRA, CDR2 YSYEKL. CDR3 in DNA: TGCGCCAGCAGCCAAGACAGGGGTTCACTCGTAGAGTTCTTC. Its protein is CASSQDRGSLVEFF.

The chain carries TRBV18 and TRBJ2-1, with 10 bases fitting TRBD2. The CDR3 runs to 17 residues. Germline loops: CDR1 KGHSH, CDR2 LQKENI. Germline trimming cut 2 bases from V and 3 bases from J; bases unmatched to any gene: 7. The CDR3 DNA reads TGTGCCAGCTCACCAAGGGCTAGCGGGAGTATCTACAATGAGCAGTTCTTC. The encoded protein is CASSPRASGSIYNEQFF.

The chain joins TRBV18 to TRBJ2-7; possible D gene TRBD2, 6 bases. V was trimmed by 2 bases and J by 0 bases, leaving 8 bases between them. Looked up from germline, CDR1 is KGHSH and CDR2 is LQKENI. CDR3 length: 14 residues. CDR3 in amino acids: CASSPKEGSYEQYF. The CDR3 bases are TGTGCCAGCTCACCAAAGGAGGGCTCCTACGAGCAGTACTTC.

The genes are TRBV30 and TRBJ1-2, with 9 bases lining up with TRBD1. Germline V CDR1 and CDR2: GTSNPN, SVGIG (reference sequence). There are 11 residues in the CDR3. The junction had 6 bases not matched to a gene; V was cut back by 8 bases and J by 8 bases. CDR3 nucleotide sequence: TGTGCCCGGGACAGGGCTGGAGGCTACACCTTC. This codes for CARDRAGGYTF.

The chain combines TRBV13 with TRBJ2-3; D perhaps matches TRBD2 (6 bases). This CDR3 comprises 12 residues. V lost 4 bases and J 5 bases, leaving 7 bases between the germline ends. Germline loops: CDR1 PRHDT, CDR2 FYEKMQ (reference sequence). CDR3 amino acids: CASSWRGDTQYF. In nucleotides, the CDR3 is TGTGCCAGCAGCTGGAGGGGAGATACGCAGTATTTT.

V usage is TRBV4-1 and J usage is TRBJ2-5, with TRBD1 identical over 7 bases. Trimming took 1 base from V and 3 from J; bases not matched to a gene: 14. CDR1 MGHRA and CDR2 YSYEKL come from the germline V gene. CDR3 size: 18 residues. Here the CDR3 DNA reads TGCGCCAGCAGCCAAGGTAGCCCCTGGGACAGCGCAAAAGAGACCCAGTACTTC. Protein sequence: CASSQGSPWDSAKETQYF.

This clone has just one count. The chain employs TRBV11-2 and TRBJ1-2, with D unresolved. V lost 2 bases and J 4 bases, leaving 5 bases between the germline ends. This CDR3 is 12 amino acids long. Germline values: CDR1 SGHAT, CDR2 FQNNGV. CDR3 DNA: TGTGCCAGCAGCTTACTTTCCTATGGCTACACCTTC. Translating gives CASSLLSYGYTF.

This clone was counted between two and nine times. The chain combines TRBV7-9 with TRBJ2-3, with TRBD2 identical over 7 bases. This CDR3 comprises 14 residues. The junction had 7 bases not matched to a gene; V was cut back by 5 bases and J by 5 bases. Germline assignment: CDR1 SEHNR and CDR2 FQNEAQ (reference sequence). The CDR3 coding sequence is TGTGCCAGCAGCCTTGCTGGGGAGGGAGATACGCAGTATTTT. Its protein product is CASSLAGEGDTQYF. The full variable domain, with the rest looked up from reference TRBV7-9 and TRBJ2-3, is DTGVSQNPRHKITKRGQNVTFRCDPISEHNRLYWYRQTLGQGPEFLTYFQNEAQLEKSRLLSDRFSAERPKGSFSTLEIQRTEQGDSAMYLCASSLAGEGDTQYFGPGTRLTVL.

V gene TRBV2 combines with J gene TRBJ1-5, with D hard to call. V was pared by 8 bases and J by 3 bases, with 11 bases between. In germline, CDR1 is SNHLY, CDR2 FYNNEI. This CDR3 contains 13 residues. In DNA form, the CDR3 reads TGTGCCAGCTCCTGGGGAGACAATCAGCCCCAGCATTTT. Protein sequence: CASSWGDNQPQHF.

This clone turned up a few times. The CDR3 loop reads CASSFPSGSQPTSYEQYF. The CDR3 DNA reads as TGTGCCAGCAGCTTTCCTAGCGGGAGTCAGCCGACCTCCTACGAGCAGTACTTC. The rearrangement links TRBV7-8 to TRBJ2-7, with 10 bases matching TRBD2. This CDR3 contains 18 residues. V lost 3 bases to trimming and J lost 0 bases; unmatched junction nucleotides: 11. Germline assignment: CDR1 SGHVS and CDR2 FQNEAQ.

The chain has TRBV11-2 and TRBJ2-7, with 8 bases matching TRBD2. Germline V gives CDR1 SGHAT, CDR2 FQNNGV. Unmatched junction bases numbered 15, after V lost 5 bases and J lost 6 bases. This CDR3 has 16 amino acids. CDR3 region: CASSLPGSGRLGEQYF. For the CDR3, the DNA is TGTGCCAGCAGCCTCCCGGGGAGCGGGAGACTGGGCGAGCAGTACTTC.